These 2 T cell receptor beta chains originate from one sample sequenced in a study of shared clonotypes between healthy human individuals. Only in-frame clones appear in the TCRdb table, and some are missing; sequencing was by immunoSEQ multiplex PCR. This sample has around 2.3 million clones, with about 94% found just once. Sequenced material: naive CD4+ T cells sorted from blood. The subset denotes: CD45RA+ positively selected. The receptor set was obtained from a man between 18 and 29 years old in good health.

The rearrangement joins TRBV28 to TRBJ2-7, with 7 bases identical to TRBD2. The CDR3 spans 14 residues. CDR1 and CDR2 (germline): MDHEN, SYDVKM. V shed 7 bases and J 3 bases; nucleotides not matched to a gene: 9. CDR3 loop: CASTPGGTVYEQYF. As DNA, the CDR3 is TGTGCCAGCACCCCGGGGGGTACAGTCTACGAGCAGTACTTC.

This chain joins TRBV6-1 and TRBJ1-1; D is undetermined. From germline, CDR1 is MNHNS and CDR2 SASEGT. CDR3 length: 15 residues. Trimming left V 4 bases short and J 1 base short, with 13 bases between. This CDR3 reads CASSGGPPRNTEAFF. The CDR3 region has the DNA TGTGCCAGCAGTGGAGGACCTCCCCGGAACACTGAAGCTTTCTTT.